These 29 T cell receptor beta chains share one sample of origin, sequenced in a study of identical twins. A single record per CDR3 protein comes from TCRdb applying MiXCR to the 5' RACE reads. This table holds around 1.7 million distinct CDR3 sequences, around a third found once. The sample consisted of cord blood. The origin of the receptors is a newborn girl in good health.

This chain joins TRBV20-1 and TRBJ2-1; possibly TRBD2 for D (5 bases). The V and J ends lost 2 bases and 4 bases respectively, with 15 bases between them. Germline V gene data show CDR1 as DFQATT and CDR2 as SNEGSKA (reference sequence). This CDR3 is 15 amino acids long. CDR3 in amino acids: CSARSAGLLYNEQFF. The CDR3 DNA sequence: TGCAGTGCTAGATCGGCGGGTCTATTATACAATGAGCAGTTCTTC.

This clonotype was recorded a few times. The genes are TRBV28 and TRBJ2-1, with D tentatively TRBD1 or TRBD2 (7 bases each). V was trimmed by 0 bases and J by 0 bases, leaving 12 bases between them. The CDR3 length is 17 residues. Germline-derived CDR1 and CDR2 are MDHEN and SYDVKM. The CDR3 spells CASSLWQGGGSYNEQFF. CDR3 sequence (DNA): TGTGCCAGCAGTTTATGGCAGGGGGGGGGCTCCTACAATGAGCAGTTCTTC.

This chain uses TRBV19 with TRBJ1-5; D might be TRBD1 (5 bases). Trimming took off 7 bases at V and 6 bases at J, with 13 bases between the two ends. Germline V gives CDR1 LNHDA, CDR2 SQIVND (reference sequence). The length of the CDR3 is 13 residues. The CDR3: CASIGPGPQPQHF. As DNA, the CDR3 is TGTGCCAGTATCGGCCCAGGGCCTCAGCCCCAGCATTTT.

To note about this clonotype: The junction shows a germline mismatch at one end, possibly a read error. The chain employs TRBV20-1 and TRBJ2-1; 10 nucleotides agree with TRBD2. Looked up from germline, CDR1 is DFQATT and CDR2 is SNEGSKA (reference sequence). The CDR3 runs 15 residues. DNA for the CDR3: TGCAGTGCTAGGGTAGTCCCGGGACTAGCGAGTGAGCGGTTCTTC. Translation gives CSARVVPGLASERFF.

The gene calls are TRBV6-6 and TRBJ2-5; 10 nucleotides align to TRBD2. In germline, CDR1 is MNHNY, CDR2 SVGAGI (reference sequence). The CDR3 loop spans 12 amino acids. The CDR3 loop reads CVTSGVQETQYF. The CDR3 coding sequence is TGTGTAACTAGCGGGGTACAAGAGACCCAGTACTTC.

There are a few counts of this clonotype. The chain combines TRBV7-8 with TRBJ1-2, with TRBD1 matching 10 bases. The V and J ends lost 3 bases and 4 bases, in that order; junction bases with no gene match: 8. Germline V gives CDR1 SGHVS, CDR2 FQNEAQ. The CDR3 sequence is 16 residues long. The CDR3 region is CASSFYGGDRGYGYTF. DNA for the CDR3: TGTGCCAGCAGCTTCTATGGAGGGGACAGGGGCTATGGCTACACCTTC.

This clonotype was seen ten or more times. The rearrangement joins TRBV4-2 to TRBJ2-1; TRBD1 might be the D (6 bases). V lost 1 base and J lost 9, with 10 bases in between. The CDR3 runs to 13 residues. CDR1 and CDR2 (germline): LGHNA, YNFKEQ. The CDR3 region is CASSQGGQTEQFF. CDR3 DNA sequence: TGTGCCAGCAGCCAAGGAGGACAGACTGAGCAGTTCTTC.

The chain combines TRBV11-1 with TRBJ1-4, with 9 nucleotides matching TRBD1. The CDR3 has 15 amino acids. V was clipped by 5 bases and J by 6 bases; unmatched bases: 7. From germline, CDR1 is SGHAT and CDR2 FQDESV (reference sequence). CDR3 loop: CASSPKTGGYEKLFF. The CDR3 bases are TGTGCCAGCAGCCCGAAGACAGGGGGATATGAAAAACTGTTTTTT.

This clonotype was found a few times. This chain joins TRBV12-3 or TRBV12-4 and TRBJ2-1; D is possibly TRBD1 (5 bases). V lost 3 bases and J 4 bases, leaving 10 bases between the germline ends. CDR3 length equals 14 residues. The CDR3 nucleotides are TGTGCCAGCAGTTTGGGGCTTAAGTACAATGAGCAGTTCTTC. This codes for CASSLGLKYNEQFF.

A remark on this clonotype: A much more abundant neighbour one base away suggests this may be a read error. V is TRBV20-1 and J is TRBJ1-2; 9 bases are a match to TRBD1. Germline lookup yields CDR1 DFQATT and CDR2 SNEGSKA (reference sequence). This CDR3 is built from 12 residues. The CDR3, as DNA: TGCAGAGCTAGAGGGACAGGGTATGGCTACACCTTC. The encoded protein is CRARGTGYGYTF.

This chain links TRBV4-1 with TRBJ2-3; TRBD2 agrees at 8 bases. This CDR3 region has 15 residues. Germline CDR1 reads MGHRA; CDR2 reads YSYEKL. The V and J ends lost 4 bases and 2 bases, in that order; junction bases with no gene match: 5. The CDR3 loop reads CASSRIAGPTDTQYF. CDR3 bases: TGCGCCAGCAGCCGGATAGCGGGGCCCACAGATACGCAGTATTTT.

CDR3 region: CAISAQMNTEAFF. The CDR3 coding sequence is TGTGCCATCAGTGCCCAAATGAACACTGAAGCTTTCTTT. This chain connects TRBV10-3 to TRBJ1-1; no clear D gene. The CDR3 contains 13 residues. Trimming removed 4 bases from V and 0 bases from J, with 6 bases in between. The germline V gene encodes CDR1 ENHRY and CDR2 SYGVKD.

The V and J genes are TRBV28 and TRBJ2-6; TRBD1 matches at 11 bases. Looked up from germline, CDR1 is MDHEN and CDR2 is SYDVKM. The CDR3 covers 15 residues. With 11 bases clipped from V and 2 bases from J, the junction kept 5 bases outside the gene matches. CDR3: CAGSGQGAGANVLTF. In nucleotides, the CDR3 is TGTGCCGGTTCGGGACAGGGGGCTGGGGCCAACGTCCTGACTTTC.

The DNA for the CDR3 is TGTGCCAGCAGTCCCCACAATGAGCAGTACTTC. Translated, it gives CASSPHNEQYF. The chain is built from TRBV12-3 or TRBV12-4 and TRBJ2-7; unclear D gene. The CDR3 runs 11 residues. The V end lost 5 bases, the J end lost 7 bases, and 9 bases lay between the germline ends.

This clonotype has just a few counts. The chain combines TRBV6-7 with TRBJ2-5; D not certain. TRBV6-7 is given ORF status, its function remaining uncertain. V was trimmed by 7 bases and J by 3 bases, leaving 21 bases between them. The CDR3 has 16 amino acids. As DNA, the CDR3 is TGTGCCAGCACCGAGAACCTTGTGGGAATTAAAGAGACCCAGTACTTC. It is translated as CASTENLVGIKETQYF.

The chain joins TRBV21-1 to TRBJ2-1; the D call in the table, TRBD1, was not verified against the DNA. TRBV21-1 counts as a pseudogene. The CDR3 totals 16 residues. The CDR3 nucleotides read TGTGCCAGCAGCATAGGGGACAGGAGCCCCTACAATGAGCAGTTCTTC. This encodes CASSIGDRSPYNEQFF.

The J gene is TRBJ1-2, the V gene TRBV28, with a weak D call TRBD1 (6 bases). The germline V gene encodes CDR1 MDHEN and CDR2 SYDVKM. Trimming pared 4 bases from V and 6 bases from J, leaving 9 bases between. CDR3 size: 12 residues. CDR3 coding DNA: TGTGCCAGCAGTTGGGGGGCGAATGGCTACACCTTC. This codes for CASSWGANGYTF.

This clonotype appeared many times. The V and J genes are TRBV24-1 and TRBJ1-1; the D gene is possibly TRBD1 (5 bases). The germline gives CDR1 KGHDR, CDR2 SFDVKD. With 3 bases removed from V and 1 base from J, the gap between germline ends came to 5 bases. This CDR3 has 13 amino acids. The CDR3 here is CATSDGQNTEAFF. The CDR3 region has the DNA TGTGCCACCAGTGATGGACAGAACACTGAAGCTTTCTTT.

V is TRBV14 and J is TRBJ2-2, with 8 bases fitting TRBD2. CDR3 length: 14 residues. V lost 8 bases, J lost 3 bases, and 5 bases stayed unmatched. The germline V gene encodes CDR1 SGHDN and CDR2 FVKESK. The CDR3 DNA reads TGTGCCAGCGGAGGGACTAGATACACCGGGGAGCTGTTTTTT. Translating it yields CASGGTRYTGELFF.

This clonotype was seen only once. The junction does not match germline at one end; this may be a read error. The chain links TRBV27 to TRBJ2-5; D gene ambiguous. The end of the DNA fits TRBJ2-7 better, so the J call may be wrong. This CDR3 has 13 residues. The V gene's germline CDR1 is MNHEY and CDR2 SMNVEV (reference sequence). The CDR3 DNA reads TGTGCCAGCAATTTAGGTTCCCCCTACGAGCAGTACTTC. Translation gives CASNLGSPYEQYF.

The chain carries TRBV12-3 or TRBV12-4 and TRBJ1-4, with D possibly TRBD1 on 6 matching bases. Trimming took off 6 bases at V and 10 bases at J, with 9 bases between the two ends. The CDR3 consists of 11 residues. CDR3 sequence: CASSEQGKLFF. The DNA of the CDR3 is TGTGCCAGCAGCGAACAGGGAAAACTGTTTTTT.

This clonotype was seen more than once but under ten times. The CDR3 loop reads CASSQRTSGYSYNEQFF. The CDR3, as DNA: TGCGCCAGCAGCCAAAGGACTAGCGGGTACTCCTACAATGAGCAGTTCTTC. The chain joins TRBV4-1 to TRBJ2-1; 11 bases are shared with TRBD2. This CDR3 is built from 17 residues. Germline CDR1 and CDR2: MGHRA and YSYEKL. V lost 2 bases, J lost 0 bases, and 3 bases stayed unmatched.

Of note for this clonotype: Just one base apart from a much larger clone, this may be a read error. V usage is TRBV5-1 and J usage is TRBJ1-2, with a weak D call TRBD1 (5 bases). The CDR3 totals 14 residues. V lost 3 bases and J lost 5, with 14 bases in between. Germline-derived CDR1 and CDR2 are SGHRS and YFSETQ. Written as DNA, the CDR3 is TGCGCCAGCAGCTCGAGGACATGCTTATATGGCTACACCTTC. Its translation: CASSSRTCLYGYTF.

CDR3 nucleotides: TGCGCCAGCTCCACGATTAGCGGGACAGATACGCAGTATTTT. It yields the protein CASSTISGTDTQYF. V is TRBV5-1 and J is TRBJ2-3; 7 bases agree with TRBD2. V was clipped by 7 bases and J by 3 bases; unmatched bases: 8. The CDR3 is 14 residues long. Germline values: CDR1 SGHRS, CDR2 YFSETQ.

This clonotype has just one count. The CDR3 region is CASSEIGGYSNQPQHF. CDR3 DNA: TGTGCCAGCAGTGAAATTGGGGGGTATAGCAATCAGCCCCAGCATTTT. The chain combines TRBV2 with TRBJ1-5; D is possibly TRBD1 (5 bases). The V gene lost 2 bases and the J gene lost 0 bases, with 11 bases spanning the gap. The length of the CDR3 is 16 residues. Germline CDR1 is SNHLY and CDR2 is FYNNEI. Full variable domain (remainder filled in from reference TRBV2 and TRBJ1-5): EPEVTQTPSHQVTQMGQEVILRCVPISNHLYFYWYRQILGQKVEFLVSFYNNEISEKSEIFDDQFSVERPDGSNFTLKIRSTKLEDSAMYFCASSEIGGYSNQPQHFGDGTRLSIL.

V is TRBV20-1 and J is TRBJ1-1; 8 bases agree with TRBD1. The CDR3 spans 14 residues. Losses at the gene ends were 3 bases for V and 2 bases for J; bases not matched to a gene: 5. Germline values: CDR1 DFQATT, CDR2 SNEGSKA (reference sequence). CDR3 in DNA: TGCAGTGCTAGGAGGACAGGGATAAACACTGAAGCTTTCTTT. Its protein is CSARRTGINTEAFF.

This clonotype was picked up a small number of times. The gene calls are TRBV7-2 and TRBJ2-2; D remains ambiguous. Germline loops: CDR1 SGHTA, CDR2 FQGNSA. CDR3 size: 13 residues. Trimming shortened V by 3 bases and J by 5 bases, and 7 bases separated the two germline ends. CDR3 protein: CASSFWRTGELFF. The CDR3 region has the DNA TGTGCCAGCAGCTTTTGGAGAACCGGGGAGCTGTTTTTT.

J is TRBJ2-1 and V is TRBV5-1; D perhaps matches TRBD2 (6 bases). V lost 1 base to trimming and J lost 4 bases, with 12 bases between them. Germline CDR1 is SGHRS and CDR2 is YFSETQ. The CDR3 loop spans 15 amino acids. The CDR3 region has the DNA TGCGCCAGCAGCTTGACGGGAGAAAGGTACAATGAGCAGTTCTTC. It encodes CASSLTGERYNEQFF.

The chain recombines TRBV14 with TRBJ1-1, with D possibly being TRBD1 (6 bases). The germline V and J ends were trimmed by 2 bases and 5 bases, with 21 bases remaining between them. CDR1 SGHDN and CDR2 FVKESK come from the germline V gene. This CDR3 spans 17 amino acids. CDR3 residues: CASSQYVGLGARTEAFF. In nucleotides, the CDR3 is TGTGCCAGCAGCCAATATGTCGGGTTGGGGGCGCGGACTGAAGCTTTCTTT.